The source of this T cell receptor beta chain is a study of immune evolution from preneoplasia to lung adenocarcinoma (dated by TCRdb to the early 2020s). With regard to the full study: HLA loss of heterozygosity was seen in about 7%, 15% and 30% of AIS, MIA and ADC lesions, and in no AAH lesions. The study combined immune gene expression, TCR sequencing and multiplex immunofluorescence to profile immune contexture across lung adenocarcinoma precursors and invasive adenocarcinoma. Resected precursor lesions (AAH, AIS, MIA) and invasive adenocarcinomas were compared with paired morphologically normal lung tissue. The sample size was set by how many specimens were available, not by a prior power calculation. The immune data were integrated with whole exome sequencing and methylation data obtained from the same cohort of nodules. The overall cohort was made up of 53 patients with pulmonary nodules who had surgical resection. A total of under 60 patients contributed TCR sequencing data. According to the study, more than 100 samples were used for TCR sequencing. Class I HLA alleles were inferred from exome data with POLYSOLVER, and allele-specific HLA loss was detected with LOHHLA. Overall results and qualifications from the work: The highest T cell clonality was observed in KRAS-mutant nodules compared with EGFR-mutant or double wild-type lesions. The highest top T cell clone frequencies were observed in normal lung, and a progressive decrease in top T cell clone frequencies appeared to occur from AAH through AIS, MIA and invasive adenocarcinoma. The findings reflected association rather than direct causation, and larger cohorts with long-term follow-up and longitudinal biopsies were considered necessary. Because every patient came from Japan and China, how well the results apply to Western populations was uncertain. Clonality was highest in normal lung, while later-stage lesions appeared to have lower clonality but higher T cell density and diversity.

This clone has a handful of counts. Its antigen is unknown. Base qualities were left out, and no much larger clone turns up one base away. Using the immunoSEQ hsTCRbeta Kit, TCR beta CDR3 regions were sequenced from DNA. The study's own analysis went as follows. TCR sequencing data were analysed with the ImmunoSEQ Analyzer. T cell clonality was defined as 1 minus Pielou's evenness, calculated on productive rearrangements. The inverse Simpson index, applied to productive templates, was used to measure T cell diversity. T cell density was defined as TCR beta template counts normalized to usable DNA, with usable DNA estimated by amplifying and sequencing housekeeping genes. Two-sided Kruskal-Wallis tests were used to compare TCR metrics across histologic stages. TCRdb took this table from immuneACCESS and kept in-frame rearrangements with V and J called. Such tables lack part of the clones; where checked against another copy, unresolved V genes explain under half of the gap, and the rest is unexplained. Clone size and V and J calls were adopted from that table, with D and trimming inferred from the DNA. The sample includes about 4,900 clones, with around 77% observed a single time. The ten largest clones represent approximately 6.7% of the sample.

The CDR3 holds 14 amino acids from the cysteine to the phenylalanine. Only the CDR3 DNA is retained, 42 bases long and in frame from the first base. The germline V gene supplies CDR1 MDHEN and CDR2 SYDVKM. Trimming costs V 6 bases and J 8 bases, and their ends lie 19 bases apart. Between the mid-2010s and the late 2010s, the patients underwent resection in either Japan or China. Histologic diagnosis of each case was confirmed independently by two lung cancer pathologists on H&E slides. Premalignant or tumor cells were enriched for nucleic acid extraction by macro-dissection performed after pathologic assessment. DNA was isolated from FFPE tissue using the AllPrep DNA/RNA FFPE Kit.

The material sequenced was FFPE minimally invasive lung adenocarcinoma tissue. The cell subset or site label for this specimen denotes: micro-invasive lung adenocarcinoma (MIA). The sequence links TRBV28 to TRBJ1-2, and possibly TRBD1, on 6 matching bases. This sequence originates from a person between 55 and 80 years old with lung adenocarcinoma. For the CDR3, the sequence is CASSPDGRRGGYTF. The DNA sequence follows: TGTGCCAGCAGCCCGGACGGACGGAGGGGGGGCTACACCTTC.